The sequence of this T cell receptor (beta chain) was determined in a study of CD8+ T cells in alopecia areata. V was trimmed by 7 bases and J by 3 bases, leaving 13 bases between them. The germline gives CDR1 SGHNT, CDR2 YYREEE (reference sequence). There are 13 residues in the CDR3. Reverse transcription of extracted RNA yielded cDNA, which provided the sequencing template. The table came from immunoSEQ multiplex PCR; TCRdb's copy has only in-frame clones and leaves some out. The sample has 190,000 or so clones, 58% seen once. This clone was found a few times. Sample treatment: oral pan-JAK inhibitor, 5-10 mg twice daily.

The chain joins TRBV5-4 to TRBJ1-2; D is undetermined. The sequence came from a human donor with alopecia areata. The starting material was CD4+ T cells sorted from blood, obtained at week 24, from a patient treated with tofacitinib. CDR3: CASRATAHYGYTF. In DNA, the CDR3 is TGTGCCAGCCGAGCGACGGCCCACTATGGCTACACCTTC.